Shown below are 27 T cell receptor beta chains from a single sample sequenced in a study of blood T cell repertoires in COVID-19. Generated by immunoSEQ multiplex PCR, the TCRdb table keeps only in-frame clones and is missing some. The table has over 75,000 clones, around 90% seen once; the top ten hold 1.5%. The sequencing input was peripheral blood. The receptors derive from a human donor with active COVID-19. The donor label of this sample is uncertain.

This chain joins TRBV7-9 and TRBJ2-5; a weak D match, TRBD1 (5 bases). The ends were cut back, 9 bases at V and 0 bases at J, with 17 bases in the middle. The CDR3 sequence is 15 residues long. Germline CDR1 SEHNR, CDR2 FQNEAQ (reference sequence). The CDR3 bases are TGTGCCAGTGGAGAGACAGAGTGGTACCAAGAGACCCAGTACTTC. Encoded protein: CASGETEWYQETQYF.

The V call is TRBV3-1 (or the pseudogene TRBV3-2), the J call TRBJ2-5, with TRBD1 as a possible D gene (6 bases). The CDR3 covers 16 residues. V shed 0 bases and J shed 5 bases, with 16 bases lying between them. CDR1 and CDR2 (germline): LGHDT, YNNKEL (reference sequence). The CDR3 DNA follows: TGTGCCAGCAGCCAAGAGCTCAGGGGTAGGGGTGAGACCCAGTACTTC. Residues: CASSQELRGRGETQYF.

This clone is labeled as medium-sized. V is TRBV11-2 and J is TRBJ1-2; 7 bases are a match to TRBD1. This CDR3 has 14 residues. Germline V gene lookup returns CDR1 SGHAT and CDR2 FQNNGV. V was clipped by 1 base and J by 5 bases; unmatched bases: 4. The CDR3 sequence: CASSLGSRGYGYTF. CDR3 coding DNA: TGTGCCAGCAGCTTAGGATCCAGGGGGTATGGCTACACCTTC.

V usage is TRBV6-5 and J usage is TRBJ1-2; D not resolved. The CDR3 has 13 amino acids. Trimming removed 2 bases from V and 7 bases from J, with 11 bases in between. Germline V lookup: CDR1 MNHEY, CDR2 SVGAGI. CDR3 amino acids: CASSYTQSGGYTF. The CDR3 DNA sequence: TGTGCCAGCAGTTACACCCAGTCGGGTGGCTACACCTTC.

The chain uses TRBV6-4 and TRBJ2-5, with 8 bases matching TRBD2. CDR3 size: 13 residues. J lost 4 bases, V lost 5 bases, and 3 bases had no gene match. The germline gives CDR1 MRHNA, CDR2 SNTAGT. As DNA, the CDR3 is TGTGCCAGCAGTTACGGGGGGGGAGAGACCCAGTACTTC. Encoded protein: CASSYGGGETQYF.

The CDR3 nucleotides read TGTGCCATCAGTGAGTCAGGGGGACAAGAGACCCAGTACTTC. Its translation is CAISESGGQETQYF. This sequence joins TRBV10-3 and TRBJ2-5, with a tentative D call TRBD1 (6 bases). V lost 0 bases, J lost 2 bases, and 7 bases lay in between. Germline V gene sequence: CDR1 ENHRY, CDR2 SYGVKD. CDR3 length: 14 amino acids.

V gene TRBV6-5 combines with J gene TRBJ1-6; the D is unclear. Trimming took off 0 bases at V and 11 bases at J, with 8 bases between the two ends. The germline V gene encodes CDR1 MNHEY and CDR2 SVGAGI. The CDR3 contains 13 residues. The CDR3 spells CASSYSSVAPLHF. In DNA, the CDR3 is TGTGCCAGCAGTTACTCGAGTGTAGCACCCCTCCACTTT.

V is TRBV6-5 and J is TRBJ1-2; unclear D gene. V was shortened by 9 bases and J by 5 bases, with 16 bases between the two germline ends. The CDR3 extends over 13 amino acids. Germline V lookup: CDR1 MNHEY, CDR2 SVGAGI. CDR3: CASRFGSLYGYTF. The CDR3 nucleotides read TGTGCCAGTCGGTTCGGGTCCCTTTATGGCTACACCTTC.

The rearrangement uses TRBV3-1 (or the pseudogene TRBV3-2) and TRBJ1-5; possibly TRBD1 for D (5 bases). CDR1 is LGHDT, CDR2 YNNKEL, per germline (reference sequence). The CDR3 has 15 residues. V lost 0 bases and J 2 bases, leaving 8 bases between the germline ends. The CDR3 nucleotides are TGTGCCAGCAGCCAAGACAGGGCTGGCAATCAGCCCCAGCATTTT. Protein: CASSQDRAGNQPQHF.

The genes are TRBV20-1 and TRBJ1-4; the D gene is possibly TRBD1 (6 bases). The germline V gene encodes CDR1 DFQATT and CDR2 SNEGSKA (reference sequence). V was shortened by 3 bases and J by 6 bases, with 14 bases between the two germline ends. The CDR3 sequence is 14 residues long. The DNA of the CDR3 is TGCAGTGCTAGTATAATCAGGGGCGATGAAAAACTGTTTTTT. Translating it yields CSASIIRGDEKLFF.

V gene TRBV6-6 combines with J gene TRBJ2-7; no definite D call. The CDR3 has 14 amino acids. Trimming took off 2 bases at V and 0 bases at J, with 8 bases between the two ends. The germline CDR1 and CDR2 sequences are MNHNY and SVGAGI (reference sequence). CDR3 DNA sequence: TGTGCCAGCAGTTACAGGCACAGCTCCTACGAGCAGTACTTC. Protein product: CASSYRHSSYEQYF.

The chain carries TRBV27 and TRBJ2-7; tentatively, D is TRBD1 (6 bases). The CDR3 extends over 14 amino acids. Germline loops: CDR1 MNHEY, CDR2 SMNVEV (reference sequence). Trimming shortened V by 4 bases and J by 5 bases, and 15 bases separated the two germline ends. The CDR3 DNA follows: TGTGCCAGCAGTTACCAGGGGCAAAGCGACGAGCAGTACTTC. Encoded protein: CASSYQGQSDEQYF.

For the CDR3, the DNA is TGTGCCAGCGGGGGGGCAGATACGCAGTATTTT. Its protein product is CASGGADTQYF. The chain recombines TRBV13 with TRBJ2-3, with 7 bases aligning to TRBD2. The CDR3 totals 11 residues. J was trimmed by 4 bases and V by 8 bases; bases with no gene match: 0. Looked up from germline, CDR1 is PRHDT and CDR2 is FYEKMQ (reference sequence).

The J gene is TRBJ1-5, the V gene TRBV25-1; TRBD1 matches 10 bases. CDR1 MGHDK and CDR2 SYGVNS come from the germline V gene. The CDR3 has 14 amino acids. J was trimmed by 3 bases and V by 6 bases; bases with no gene match: 2. As DNA, the CDR3 is TGTGCCAGCAGAGGACAGGGGGACAATCAGCCCCAGCATTTT. Residues: CASRGQGDNQPQHF.

The CDR3 region is CASSVGGGTYNEQFF. CDR3 DNA: TGTGCCAGCAGCGTAGGGGGGGGCACCTACAATGAGCAGTTCTTC. V is TRBV9 and J is TRBJ2-1, with a tentative D call TRBD2 (7 bases). Trimming stripped 0 bases from V and 2 bases from J, with 9 bases between. The CDR3 is 15 amino acids. Germline V lookup: CDR1 SGDLS, CDR2 YYNGEE. Full variable domain (rest looked up from reference TRBV9 and TRBJ2-1): DSGVTQTPKHLITATGQRVTLRCSPRSGDLSVYWYQQSLDQGLQFLIQYYNGEERAKGNILERFSAQQFPDLHSELNLSSLELGDSALYFCASSVGGGTYNEQFFGPGTRLTVL.

The chain carries TRBV9 and TRBJ1-1; D possibly corresponds to TRBD1 (6 bases). Germline V CDR1 and CDR2: SGDLS, YYNGEE. This CDR3 is built from 14 residues. Trimming shortened V by 0 bases and J by 10 bases, and 16 bases separated the two germline ends. The DNA of the CDR3 is TGTGCCAGCAGCGTAGATGGGGCTGGGGGCAGAGCTTTCTTT. It yields the protein CASSVDGAGGRAFF.

The chain combines TRBV5-1 with TRBJ2-5; the match to TRBD1 covers 10 bases. After removal of 0 bases from V and 5 bases from J, the junction contained 4 bases not matched to a gene. The CDR3 extends over 15 amino acids. Germline V gene sequence: CDR1 SGHRS, CDR2 YFSETQ. CDR3 DNA: TGCGCCAGCAGCTTGGTGGGGACAGGGGTGGAGACCCAGTACTTC. Translation gives CASSLVGTGVETQYF.

This chain connects TRBV7-9 to TRBJ1-2; 7 nucleotides line up with TRBD1. The germline CDR1 and CDR2 sequences are SEHNR and FQNEAQ (reference sequence). With V trimmed by 5 bases and J by 0 bases, 9 bases remained unmatched. CDR3 size: 16 residues. The CDR3 loop is CASSQGTVITNYGYTF. The CDR3 nucleotides are TGTGCCAGCAGCCAGGGGACAGTGATTACTAACTATGGCTACACCTTC.

This clone occurred once. The chain couples TRBV15 to TRBJ2-2; 13 bases match TRBD2. From germline, CDR1 is LNHNV and CDR2 YYDKDF (reference sequence). V shed 6 bases and J 4 bases; nucleotides not matched to a gene: 5. The CDR3 runs to 16 residues. CDR3 protein: CATRTSGGYITGELFF. The DNA of the CDR3 is TGTGCCACCAGGACTAGCGGGGGGTATATCACCGGGGAGCTGTTTTTT. Complete variable domain (other parts from reference TRBV15 and TRBJ2-2): DAMVIQNPRYQVTQFGKPVTLSCSQTLNHNVMYWYQQKSSQAPKLLFHYYDKDFNNEADTPDNFQSRRPNTSFCFLDIRSPGLGDTAMYLCATRTSGGYITGELFFGEGSRLTVL.

In its sample, this clone was seen once. V is TRBV7-8 and J is TRBJ2-7; a possible D gene is TRBD1 (6 bases). V was trimmed by 5 bases and J by 6 bases, leaving 11 bases between them. Germline V gene sequence: CDR1 SGHVS, CDR2 FQNEAQ. CDR3 length: 12 amino acids. CDR3 sequence reads: CASSPTGTEQYF. The CDR3 bases are TGTGCCAGCAGCCCTACAGGGACCGAGCAGTACTTC.

The chain combines TRBV7-9 with TRBJ2-7; possibly TRBD2 for D (5 bases). V was trimmed by 1 base and J by 1 base, leaving 11 bases between them. Germline CDR1 SEHNR, CDR2 FQNEAQ (reference sequence). CDR3 size: 15 residues. CDR3 in amino acids: CASSLGYGESYEQYF. The CDR3 DNA is TGTGCCAGCAGCTTAGGTTACGGGGAATCCTACGAGCAGTACTTC.

CDR3 loop: CASSFRTSGGRSTDTQYF. CDR3 DNA sequence: TGTGCCAGCAGCTTTCGGACTAGCGGGGGGCGAAGCACAGATACGCAGTATTTT. The rearrangement links TRBV7-9 to TRBJ2-3, with 14 positions matching TRBD2. CDR1 is SEHNR, CDR2 FQNEAQ, per germline (reference sequence). Trimming removed 3 bases from V and 0 bases from J; junction bases left unmatched: 5. The CDR3 runs 18 residues.

The chain couples TRBV6-5 to TRBJ2-5, with TRBD2 identical over 7 bases. The CDR3 is 12 residues long. The V and J ends lost 4 bases and 5 bases, in that order; junction bases with no gene match: 1. The germline gives CDR1 MNHEY, CDR2 SVGAGI. CDR3 region: CASSWGGETQYF. The DNA for the CDR3 is TGTGCCAGCAGTTGGGGGGGGGAGACCCAGTACTTC.

The chain is built from TRBV4-1 and TRBJ2-3, with 8 bases matching TRBD2. The trim removed 5 bases at V and 2 bases at J, leaving 6 bases unmatched. Germline-derived CDR1 and CDR2 are MGHRA and YSYEKL. The CDR3 totals 15 residues. The CDR3 nucleotides are TGCGCCAGCAGCTCCGGCGGGGGGTACACAGATACGCAGTATTTT. Protein sequence: CASSSGGGYTDTQYF.

This chain joins TRBV14 and TRBJ1-2; D not certain. This CDR3 spans 14 amino acids. In germline, CDR1 is SGHDN, CDR2 FVKESK. V lost 2 bases to trimming and J lost 0 bases, with 7 bases between them. Here the CDR3 reads CASSQQLANYGYTF. CDR3 in DNA: TGTGCCAGCAGCCAACAGCTAGCTAACTATGGCTACACCTTC.

Remarks on this clone: An end of the junction differs from the germline gene, which may be a read error. V gene TRBV10-3 combines with J gene TRBJ2-7; 14 bases are shared with TRBD2. There are 20 residues in the CDR3. In germline, CDR1 is ENHRY, CDR2 SYGVKD. CDR3 bases: TGTGCCGTCAGTGAGCCACCGGGACTAGCGGGGGAGTTGGTACTCTACGAGCAGTACTTC. Translated, it gives CAVSEPPGLAGELVLYEQYF.

This clone was detected only once. The CDR3, as DNA: TGTGCCAGCAGCTCCGAGGGACTAGCGAGGGAGACCCAGTACTTC. Its protein is CASSSEGLARETQYF. V and J are TRBV7-2 and TRBJ2-5; 10 bases agree with TRBD2. Trimming cost V 4 bases and J 5 bases; bases outside gene matches: 7. Looked up from germline, CDR1 is SGHTA and CDR2 is FQGNSA. The CDR3 is 15 amino acids.